What follows are 20 T cell receptor beta chains derived from one specimen sequenced in a study of T cells after yellow fever vaccination. TCRdb passed the 5' RACE reads through MiXCR, listing each CDR3 protein once. The sample contains about 630,000 distinct CDR3 sequences, roughly an eighth of which appear only once. Sequenced material: PBMCs, taken on the day of the yellow fever booster vaccination. The receptors come from a young man who received the YFV17D yellow fever vaccine.

J is TRBJ2-2 and V is TRBV7-6; TRBD2 is a possible D gene (6 bases). V lost 3 bases, J lost 5 bases, and 10 bases lay in between. The CDR3 runs 14 residues. From germline, CDR1 is SGHVS and CDR2 FNYEAQ. CDR3 protein: CASSLGRQTGELFF. As DNA, the CDR3 is TGTGCCAGCAGCTTGGGGAGGCAAACCGGGGAGCTGTTTTTT.

The chain employs TRBV6-2 or TRBV6-3 and TRBJ2-1, with 7 nucleotides matching TRBD2. The germline V gene encodes CDR1 MNHEY and CDR2 SVGEGT. V was clipped by 6 bases and J by 0 bases; unmatched bases: 8. The CDR3 loop spans 16 amino acids. The CDR3 DNA sequence: TGTGCCAGCAGAGTAAGCGGGACTTTCTCCTACAATGAGCAGTTCTTC. Its translation is CASRVSGTFSYNEQFF.

In this sample, this clonotype turned up a few times. CDR3 residues: CATASGGELFF. The CDR3 DNA reads as TGTGCCACCGCCTCCGGCGGGGAGCTGTTTTTT. The chain has TRBV11-2 and TRBJ2-2; D is uncertain. This CDR3 contains 11 residues. Germline CDR1 reads SGHAT; CDR2 reads FQNNGV. Trimming removed 10 bases at V and 7 bases at J, with 10 bases between. The full variable domain, in which reference TRBV11-2 and TRBJ2-2 provide the parts outside the CDR3, is EAGVAQSPRYKIIEKRQSVAFWCNPISGHATLYWYQQILGQGPKLLIQFQNNGVVDDSQLPKDRFSAERLKGVDSTLKIQPAKLEDSAVYLCATASGGELFFGEGSRLTVL.

CDR3 protein: CASSHKREGLALYEQYF. As DNA, the CDR3 is TGTGCCAGCAGTCACAAGCGGGAGGGCCTAGCGTTGTACGAGCAGTACTTC. The J gene is TRBJ2-7, the V gene TRBV6-2 or TRBV6-3, with 10 bases that match TRBD2. From germline, CDR1 is MNHEY and CDR2 SVGEGT. V was clipped by 5 bases and J by 4 bases; unmatched bases: 14. The CDR3 loop spans 17 amino acids.

This sequence joins TRBV5-1 and TRBJ1-4, with D tentatively TRBD1 (6 bases). The germline V gene encodes CDR1 SGHRS and CDR2 YFSETQ. V lost 4 bases and J 4 bases, leaving 17 bases between the germline ends. This CDR3 spans 16 amino acids. CDR3: CASSATGQTFNEKLFF. The CDR3, as DNA: TGCGCCAGCAGCGCAACCGGACAGACCTTTAATGAAAAACTGTTTTTT.

This clonotype has just a few counts. The chain employs TRBV6-5 and TRBJ1-4, with D perhaps TRBD1 (6 bases). The V gene's germline CDR1 is MNHEY and CDR2 SVGAGI. The CDR3 spans 14 residues. Between the trimmed V and J ends, which lost 2 bases and 6 bases, there was a span of 10 bases. In nucleotides, the CDR3 is TGTGCCAGCAGTTACGAGGGGGTCTATGAAAAACTGTTTTTT. It yields the protein CASSYEGVYEKLFF.

This clonotype was observed a handful of times. The chain employs TRBV28 and TRBJ2-2; D is perhaps TRBD1 (5 bases). Germline CDR1 MDHEN, CDR2 SYDVKM. The V end lost 2 bases, the J end lost 4 bases, and 11 bases lay between the germline ends. There are 15 residues in the CDR3. CDR3 sequence reads: CASSLGRVGTGELFF. The CDR3 DNA sequence: TGTGCCAGCAGTTTAGGCAGGGTTGGCACCGGGGAGCTGTTTTTT.

The J gene is TRBJ2-1, the V gene TRBV7-2; 7 bases line up with TRBD1. From germline, CDR1 is SGHTA and CDR2 FQGNSA. Trimming removed 5 bases from V and 9 bases from J; junction bases left unmatched: 7. The length of the CDR3 is 13 residues. The CDR3: CASSTRDRSEQFF. The CDR3 DNA is TGTGCCAGCAGCACCCGGGACAGATCTGAGCAGTTCTTC.

This clonotype came up a few times. The chain recombines TRBV19 with TRBJ2-1, with D maybe TRBD2 (6 bases). V lost 2 bases, J lost 5 bases, and 7 bases lay in between. This CDR3 has 13 amino acids. The germline V gene encodes CDR1 LNHDA and CDR2 SQIVND (reference sequence). As DNA, the CDR3 is TGTGCCAGTAGTATACGGGGGAACAATGAGCAGTTCTTC. Its translation: CASSIRGNNEQFF.

This clonotype appeared a few times. V usage is TRBV10-3 and J usage is TRBJ2-5; the D is unclear. This CDR3 has 13 residues. V gave up 2 bases and J gave up 5 bases, with 9 bases separating them. Germline loops: CDR1 ENHRY, CDR2 SYGVKD. Here the CDR3 reads CAISEALRETQYF. The CDR3 DNA is TGTGCCATCAGTGAGGCGCTTCGGGAGACCCAGTACTTC.

This clonotype was seen ten or more times. The V call is TRBV7-9, the J call TRBJ2-4; D ambiguous. There are 13 residues in the CDR3. The germline V and J ends were trimmed by 1 base and 2 bases, with 3 bases remaining between them. Germline V CDR1 and CDR2: SEHNR, FQNEAQ (reference sequence). The CDR3, as DNA: TGTGCCAGCAGCTTAGGAACCAAAAACATTCAGTACTTC. Protein: CASSLGTKNIQYF. Together with reference TRBV7-9 and TRBJ2-4, the CDR3 gives the full variable domain: DTGVSQNPRHKITKRGQNVTFRCDPISEHNRLYWYRQTLGQGPEFLTYFQNEAQLEKSRLLSDRFSAERPKGSFSTLEIQRTEQGDSAMYLCASSLGTKNIQYFGAGTRLSVL.

This clonotype appeared once. The chain carries TRBV7-2 and TRBJ2-1, with D unresolved. The germline V gene has CDR1 SGHTA and CDR2 FQGNSA. CDR3 size: 13 residues. The V end was cut by 6 bases, the J end by 6 bases, with 12 bases between. The DNA for the CDR3 is TGTGCCAGCAGAGAAGGACCTGGCAATGAGCAGTTCTTC. Translation: CASREGPGNEQFF.

This clonotype was counted a few times. The rearrangement uses TRBV18 and TRBJ2-7, with D possibly being TRBD2 (6 bases). Trimming took 2 bases from V and 6 from J, leaving 14 bases between them. Germline loops: CDR1 KGHSH, CDR2 LQKENI. There are 14 residues in the CDR3. The CDR3 region has the DNA TGTGCCAGCTCACCAAAGGAGGGGATCTCCGAGCAGTACTTC. Translation: CASSPKEGISEQYF.

The gene calls are TRBV7-2 and TRBJ2-3, with D possibly being TRBD1 or TRBD2 (5 bases each). Trimming took 5 bases from V and 3 from J, leaving 15 bases between them. The CDR3 runs to 15 residues. Looked up from germline, CDR1 is SGHTA and CDR2 is FQGNSA. DNA for the CDR3: TGTGCCAGCAGCCGCGATACCTGGGGGACAGATACGCAGTATTTT. This gives the protein CASSRDTWGTDTQYF.

There are a few counts of this clonotype. As the CDR3 is not closed by the conserved phenylalanine or tryptophan, this likely results from a read error. It is unclear where the CDR3 begins or ends on the DNA, so no DNA is shown, and the CDR3 is as TCRdb lists it. The rearrangement links TRBV29-1 to TRBJ2-7; the table names TRBD1, a call not compared with the DNA. CDR1 and CDR2 (germline): SQVTM, ANQGSEA. The CDR3 spans 8 amino acids, including both terminal residues. The CDR3 spells CSGTGWVN.

This clonotype occurred many times. This chain joins TRBV7-2 and TRBJ2-3, with D hard to call. The V and J ends lost 2 bases and 5 bases respectively, with 8 bases between them. Germline lookup yields CDR1 SGHTA and CDR2 FQGNSA. The CDR3 extends over 13 amino acids. CDR3 in DNA: TGTGCCAGCAGCTTAACGATCAGAGATACGCAGTATTTT. It encodes CASSLTIRDTQYF.

The rearrangement joins TRBV29-1 to TRBJ2-5; 9 bases fit TRBD1. J was trimmed by 5 bases and V by 4 bases; bases with no gene match: 5. CDR1 is SQVTM, CDR2 ANQGSEA, per germline. The CDR3 has 13 amino acids. The CDR3, as DNA: TGCAGCGTTGCTACAGGGGGCGCGGAGACCCAGTACTTC. This encodes CSVATGGAETQYF.

This clonotype appeared a few times. The rearrangement links TRBV20-1 to TRBJ2-3; no reliable D call. Trimming shortened V by 5 bases and J by 3 bases, and 12 bases separated the two germline ends. CDR1 is DFQATT, CDR2 SNEGSKA, per germline (reference sequence). The CDR3 contains 13 residues. Here the CDR3 reads CSADRQSTDTQYF. CDR3 nucleotides: TGCAGTGCTGACCGCCAGAGTACAGATACGCAGTATTTT.

This clonotype was seen only a few times. The chain has TRBV12-3 or TRBV12-4 and TRBJ1-1; 7 positions match TRBD1. The CDR3 has 15 residues. V was clipped by 7 bases and J by 0 bases; unmatched bases: 8. In DNA form, the CDR3 reads TGTGCCAGCACCCTTAGGGGACAGTTGAACACTGAAGCTTTCTTT. It specifies CASTLRGQLNTEAFF.

This clonotype was observed a few times. The V and J genes are TRBV7-8 and TRBJ1-1; maybe TRBD1 (5 bases). CDR3 length: 12 amino acids. The germline gives CDR1 SGHVS, CDR2 FQNEAQ. V was cut by 1 base and J by 12 bases, with 12 bases left in between. CDR3 protein: CASSLVTGTPFF. As DNA, the CDR3 is TGTGCCAGCAGCTTAGTTACAGGAACCCCTTTCTTT.